Below, 8 T cell receptor beta chains from the same sample are listed, as sequenced in a study of cytomegalovirus exposure and HLA in healthy donors. The PCR used 60 Vbeta and 13 Jbeta primers. Sequencing used immunoSEQ multiplex PCR; TCRdb keeps in-frame clones, though not all of them. This sample has 55,000 to 75,000 clones, with approximately 77% found just once. Input material: PBMCs. All receptors derive from a woman in her 30s in good health and CMV-seropositive.

The gene calls are TRBV5-1 and TRBJ2-1; D perhaps matches TRBD1 (6 bases). The germline V and J ends were trimmed by 3 bases and 10 bases, with 14 bases remaining between them. The CDR3 covers 13 residues. Per the germline V gene, CDR1 is SGHRS and CDR2 is YFSETQ. DNA for the CDR3: TGCGCCAGCAGCTCCCACAGGGAGAGCGAGCAGTTCTTC. This gives the protein CASSSHRESEQFF.

CDR3 residues: CASSLLGSYEQYF. The CDR3 DNA reads TGTGCCAGCAGCTTACTAGGGAGCTACGAGCAGTACTTC. The J gene is TRBJ2-7, the V gene TRBV7-9; tentative D call: TRBD2 (5 bases). V was clipped by 2 bases and J by 3 bases, with 8 bases between them. Germline values: CDR1 SEHNR, CDR2 FQNEAQ (reference sequence). The CDR3 has 13 amino acids.

This chain connects TRBV5-1 to TRBJ2-1; 11 bases match TRBD2. Losses at the gene ends were 4 bases for V and 8 bases for J; bases not matched to a gene: 17. The CDR3 has 18 residues. Germline CDR1 reads SGHRS; CDR2 reads YFSETQ. For the CDR3, the DNA is TGCGCCAGCAGCGAGCTACTAGCGGGAGAAAGACTGGCTTATGAGCAGTTCTTC. This codes for CASSELLAGERLAYEQFF. The whole variable domain, remainder taken from reference TRBV5-1 and TRBJ2-1, is KAGVTQTPRYLIKTRGQQVTLSCSPISGHRSVSWYQQTPGQGLQFLFEYFSETQRNKGNFPGRFSGRQFSNSRSEMNVSTLELGDSALYLCASSELLAGERLAYEQFFGPGTRLTVL.

The rearrangement links TRBV10-3 to TRBJ2-3, with TRBD2 matching over 10 bases. J gave up 3 bases and V 10 bases, and 7 bases lay outside the gene matches. CDR3 length: 14 amino acids. Germline CDR1 ENHRY, CDR2 SYGVKD. The CDR3 bases are TGTGCCACTATGCCTAGCGGGAGAACAGATACGCAGTATTTT. Translation: CATMPSGRTDTQYF.

The chain employs TRBV27 and TRBJ1-4; D call uncertain. The CDR3 has 14 residues. Trimming took off 3 bases at V and 7 bases at J, with 12 bases between the two ends. Germline lookup yields CDR1 MNHEY and CDR2 SMNVEV (reference sequence). CDR3 region: CASSFLGLREKLFF. The CDR3, as DNA: TGTGCCAGCAGTTTCCTGGGCTTACGTGAAAAACTGTTTTTT.

The chain employs TRBV6-5 and TRBJ2-7; a possible D gene is TRBD2 (5 bases). CDR3 length equals 14 residues. CDR1 and CDR2 from the germline V gene are MNHEY and SVGAGI. The V and J ends lost 5 bases and 0 bases respectively, with 11 bases between them. Here the CDR3 reads CASSVAHDSYEQYF. The CDR3 region has the DNA TGTGCCAGCAGTGTAGCGCACGACTCCTACGAGCAGTACTTC.

This sequence joins TRBV29-1 and TRBJ2-2; D is perhaps TRBD1 (6 bases). The CDR3 spans 12 residues. The ends were cut back, 7 bases at V and 7 bases at J, with 13 bases in the middle. CDR1 is SQVTM, CDR2 ANQGSEA, per germline. This CDR3 is CSAGTTGGELFF. The CDR3 nucleotides read TGCAGCGCCGGGACAACCGGCGGGGAGCTGTTTTTT.

In DNA form, the CDR3 reads TGTGCCAGCAGCCCAGGGGGACAGGGAGCCAACGTCCTGACTTTC. It translates to CASSPGGQGANVLTF. This sequence joins TRBV11-3 and TRBJ2-6; 9 bases map to TRBD1. From germline, CDR1 is SGHNT and CDR2 YENEEA. The J segment lost 7 bases and the V segment lost 5 bases, leaving 6 bases of the junction unmatched. CDR3 length: 15 residues.